This TCR beta chain stems from a study of T cells in Graves' hyperthyroidism and ophthalmopathy. Criteria for exclusion of patients were uncontrolled infection, other autoimmune disease, pregnancy or lactation. RNA transcripts gave rise to amplified TCR beta CDR3 regions. TCR CDR3 regions were first amplified by RT-PCR with HTBI primers. TCRdb itself ran the multiplex PCR reads through MiXCR, one entry per CDR3 protein. The repertoire has about 570,000 distinct CDR3 sequences, 13% to 15% of them found once; the top ten carry about 15%. This clonotype was counted many times. Germline V gives CDR1 MDHEN, CDR2 SYDVKM. The CDR3 covers 14 residues. V lost 7 bases, J lost 2 bases, and 11 bases lay in between.

This clonotype was sampled from a woman between 35 and 50 years old with Graves' hyperthyroidism. The sequencing input was blood. This chain uses TRBV28 with TRBJ2-2; a possible D gene is TRBD2 (5 bases). CDR3 DNA sequence: TGTGCCAGCATGTTGGGAGTTAACACCGGGGAGCTGTTTTTT. Translation: CASMLGVNTGELFF.